Following are 3 T cell receptor beta chains from one sample sequenced in a study of blood T cell repertoires in COVID-19. The protocol was immunoSEQ multiplex PCR, while the TCRdb copy is restricted to in-frame clones and leaves out a portion. The sample shows roughly 360,000 clones, roughly four fifths of them seen only once. Material for sequencing was PBMCs or T cells enriched from blood (not recorded which). Every receptor here comes from a woman in her forties or fifties who had recovered from COVID-19.

The gene calls are TRBV6-5 and TRBJ1-2; D unclear. V was clipped by 5 bases and J by 5 bases, with 12 bases between them. CDR1 MNHEY and CDR2 SVGAGI come from the germline V gene. The CDR3 has 13 amino acids. The DNA for the CDR3 is TGTGCCAGCAGTCCTGGTTTCGAGTATGGCTACACCTTC. This encodes CASSPGFEYGYTF.

This clone has a single count. The V gene is TRBV6-2 or TRBV6-3, the J gene TRBJ1-2; 8 nucleotides line up with TRBD1. The V segment lost 5 bases and the J segment 4 bases; nucleotides outside the gene matches: 6. The V gene's germline CDR1 is MNHEY and CDR2 SVGEGT. This CDR3 is 14 amino acids long. The CDR3 protein is CASSKGQGTYGYTF. CDR3 bases: TGTGCCAGCAGTAAAGGACAGGGCACCTATGGCTACACCTTC.

The V call is TRBV7-2, the J call TRBJ1-3; D is perhaps TRBD1 (5 bases). The CDR3 loop spans 14 amino acids. Trimming took off 1 base at V and 4 bases at J, with 8 bases between the two ends. Germline loops: CDR1 SGHTA, CDR2 FQGNSA. The CDR3, as DNA: TGTGCCAGCAGCTTAGACCCAGGGGGAAACACCATATATTTT. Translating it yields CASSLDPGGNTIYF.